This T cell receptor beta chain was found in a study of T cell changes during pregnancy in multiple sclerosis (dated by TCRdb to between 2017 and 2020). Study-level background: The study examined how the T cell repertoire changed over the course of pregnancy in women with multiple sclerosis.

From the germline V gene, CDR1 is SNHLY and CDR2 is FYNNEI. There are 17 amino acids in the CDR3, from cysteine to phenylalanine inclusive. Only the CDR3 portion is preserved as DNA: 51 bases, with reading frame beginning at the first base. V loses 8 bases, J loses 0 bases, and the germline ends lie 20 bases apart. As regards this clone: There is no known antigen for this receptor. No qualities accompany the bases; no much larger clone lies one base away.

Library preparation was by the immunoSEQ multiplex PCR assay. TCRdb limited this immuneACCESS table to in-frame rearrangements with V and J called. A share of clones is missing; checked studies link under half to unresolved V genes, and the rest is unexplained. The sample data list about 77,000 clones, and under 95% of these were observed just once. The biggest ten clones account for 2.5% to 3% of the sample. Sequenced here: peripheral blood, sampled after pregnancy. The sequence came from a female donor in good health, enrolled as a control in a pregnancy study. The chain is made from TRBV2 and TRBJ1-3, with the identity of the D gene unclear. The CDR3 corresponds to CASDDGGSGSSGNTIYF. The DNA reads as follows: TGTGCCAGCGACGATGGAGGTTCTGGTAGCTCTGGAAACACCATATATTTT.